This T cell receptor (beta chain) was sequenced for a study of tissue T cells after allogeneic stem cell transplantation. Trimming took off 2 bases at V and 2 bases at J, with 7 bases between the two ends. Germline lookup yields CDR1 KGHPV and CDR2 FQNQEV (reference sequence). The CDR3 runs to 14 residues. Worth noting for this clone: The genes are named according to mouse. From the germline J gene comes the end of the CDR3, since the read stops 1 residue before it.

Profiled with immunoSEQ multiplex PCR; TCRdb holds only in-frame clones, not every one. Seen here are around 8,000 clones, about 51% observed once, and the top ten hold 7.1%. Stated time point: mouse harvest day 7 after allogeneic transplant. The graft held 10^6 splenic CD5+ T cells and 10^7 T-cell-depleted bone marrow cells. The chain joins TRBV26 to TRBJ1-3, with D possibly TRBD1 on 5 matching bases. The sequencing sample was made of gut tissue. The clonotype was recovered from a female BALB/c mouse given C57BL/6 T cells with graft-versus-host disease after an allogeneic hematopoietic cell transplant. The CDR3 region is CASSLPGPGNTLYF. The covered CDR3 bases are TGTGCCAGCAGTCTGCCAGGGCCTGGAAATACGCTCTAT.